The rows below give T cell receptor beta chains drawn from one sample of a study of T cell changes during pregnancy in multiple sclerosis. Method: immunoSEQ multiplex PCR; TCRdb's copy keeps in-frame clones and lacks some. Of roughly 51,000 clones listed, approximately 94% were seen once; the top ten hold 4.5% to 5.5%. Sequenced material: CD8+ T cells from peripheral blood mononuclear cells, taken before pregnancy. All receptors derive from a female donor with multiple sclerosis, enrolled in a pregnancy study. Each CDR3 is given with its conserved first and last residue. A D gene is named only where the DNA matches it firmly. Some rows mark clone size as missing; the rest say once, few, many or name a class of expanded clone.

d_call	v_call	clone_size	j_call	cdr3_aa	cdr3_nt
.	TRBV6-1	.	TRBJ1-2	CASSGRDRLNYGYTF	TGTGCCAGCAGTGGGCGCGACAGGTTAAACTATGGCTACACCTTC
.	TRBV29-1	.	TRBJ2-3	CSVGFGDSTDTQYF	TGCAGCGTTGGGTTCGGAGATAGCACAGATACGCAGTATTTT
.	TRBV9	.	TRBJ1-5	CASRSGTDAYNQPQHF	TGTGCCAGCAGGAGCGGGACCGACGCCTACAACCAGCCCCAGCATTTT
TRBD1	TRBV6-1	.	TRBJ2-7	CASSEEGALYEQYF	TGTGCCAGCAGTGAAGAGGGGGCTCTCTACGAGCAGTACTTC
TRBD2	TRBV6-5	.	TRBJ2-7	CASSYSGRTSSYEQYF	TGTGCCAGCAGTTACTCCGGGCGGACTAGCAGTTACGAGCAGTACTTC
TRBD2	TRBV5-8	.	TRBJ2-1	CASTKPRDYSYNEQFF	TGTGCCAGCACCAAGCCCCGGGACTACTCCTACAATGAGCAGTTCTTC
.	TRBV5-1	.	TRBJ2-5	CASSLDANQETQYF	TGCGCCAGCAGCTTGGATGCTAACCAAGAGACCCAGTACTTC
.	TRBV12-5	.	TRBJ1-1	CASGPGITQAFF	TGTGCTAGTGGTCCCGGTATCACTCAAGCTTTCTTT
TRBD1	TRBV4-1	few	TRBJ1-1	CASSPPDREVPLNTEAFF	TGCGCCAGCAGCCCCCCTGACAGGGAAGTCCCCTTGAACACTGAAGCTTTCTTT
.	TRBV4-1	.	TRBJ1-1	CASSQGEGYTEAFF	TGCGCCAGCAGCCAGGGGGAGGGATACACTGAAGCTTTCTTT
TRBD2	TRBV27	.	TRBJ2-1	CASSLAAGVYNEQFF	TGTGCCAGCAGTTTAGCAGCGGGAGTCTACAATGAGCAGTTCTTC
.	TRBV6-6	.	TRBJ2-2	CASRLPGQATGELFF	TGTGCCAGCAGGCTTCCGGGACAAGCAACCGGGGAGCTGTTTTTT
.	TRBV27	.	TRBJ2-1	CASRSDSPNEQFF	TGTGCCAGCAGGTCCGACTCTCCCAATGAGCAGTTCTTC
.	TRBV27	.	TRBJ1-3	CASSLRGGNTIYF	TGTGCCAGCAGTTTAAGAGGGGGAAACACCATATATTTT
TRBD1	TRBV7-2	.	TRBJ1-2	CASSLDRERANYGYTF	TGTGCCAGCAGCTTGGACAGGGAGCGAGCTAACTATGGCTACACCTTC
TRBD2	TRBV4-1	.	TRBJ2-7	CASSQVISGRYEQYF	TGCGCCAGCAGCCAAGTGATTAGCGGGAGGTACGAGCAGTACTTC
TRBD2	TRBV19	.	TRBJ2-1	CASSISGGRYNEQFF	TGTGCCAGTAGTATAAGTGGCGGGAGATACAATGAGCAGTTCTTC
.	TRBV9	once	TRBJ2-1	CASSGRSGKLSEQFF	TGTGCCAGCAGCGGTCGGTCAGGGAAGTTATCAGAGCAGTTCTTC
.	TRBV5-1	.	TRBJ2-7	CASSLAWGREQYF	TGCGCCAGCAGCTTGGCGTGGGGGCGCGAGCAGTACTTC
.	TRBV10-3	.	TRBJ1-1	CAISGEGRTEAFF	TGTGCCATCAGTGGGGAGGGGAGGACTGAAGCTTTCTTT
TRBD1	TRBV27	.	TRBJ2-7	CASSFTGEYEQYF	TGTGCCAGCAGTTTTACAGGGGAATACGAGCAGTACTTC
TRBD1	TRBV4-2	.	TRBJ2-7	CASSQETADRVSEQYF	TGTGCCAGCAGCCAAGAGACGGCGGACAGGGTTAGCGAGCAGTACTTC
TRBD1	TRBV11-2	.	TRBJ2-7	CASSSDRGEQYF	TGTGCCAGCAGCTCGGACAGGGGTGAGCAGTACTTC
TRBD1	TRBV28	once	TRBJ1-2	CASSPTATGNHYGYTF	TGTGCCAGCAGCCCTACTGCGACAGGGAACCACTATGGCTACACCTTC
.	TRBV27	.	TRBJ1-5	CASSDGIYSNQPQHF	TGTGCCAGCAGTGACGGGATCTATAGCAATCAGCCCCAGCATTTT
.	TRBV27	.	TRBJ2-1	CASRASGYSYNEQFF	TGTGCCAGCAGAGCCAGCGGGTACTCCTACAATGAGCAGTTCTTC
TRBD2	TRBV9	.	TRBJ2-1	CASSAFLAGGHNEQFF	TGTGCCAGCAGCGCCTTTCTAGCGGGAGGGCATAATGAGCAGTTCTTC
TRBD2	TRBV13	.	TRBJ2-5	CASSYRTSGMGTQYF	TGTGCCAGCAGCTACCGGACTAGCGGGATGGGGACCCAGTACTTC
.	TRBV19	.	TRBJ2-1	CASSILAGASYNEQFF	TGTGCCAGTAGTATCTTGGCGGGGGCGTCCTACAATGAGCAGTTCTTC
.	TRBV30	.	TRBJ1-5	CAWSPGQGSQPQHF	TGTGCCTGGAGCCCGGGCCAGGGTAGCCAGCCCCAGCATTTT
TRBD2	TRBV27	.	TRBJ2-1	CASSLGTSNYNEQFF	TGTGCCAGCAGTTTAGGGACTAGCAATTACAATGAGCAGTTCTTC
TRBD2	TRBV2	.	TRBJ2-1	CASSGLAGGADEQFF	TGTGCCAGCAGCGGACTAGCGGGAGGGGCGGATGAGCAGTTCTTC
.	TRBV18	.	TRBJ2-7	CASSRDSSYEQYF	TGTGCCAGCTCACGCGACAGCTCCTACGAGCAGTACTTC
.	TRBV7-6	once	TRBJ2-3	CASSSLADTQYF	TGTGCCAGCAGCTCCCTAGCAGATACGCAGTATTTT
TRBD1	TRBV5-4	.	TRBJ2-1	CASSFSGTGVNEQFF	TGTGCCAGCAGCTTCTCCGGGACAGGGGTCAATGAGCAGTTCTTC
.	TRBV6-6	.	TRBJ2-5	CASSYFPGGETQYF	TGTGCCAGCAGTTACTTTCCAGGAGGGGAGACCCAGTACTTC
TRBD1	TRBV27	.	TRBJ1-2	CASKPGGEGLYGYTF	TGTGCCAGCAAGCCAGGGGGTGAGGGGCTCTATGGCTACACCTTC
.	TRBV29-1	.	TRBJ1-3	CSVEDPTGSSGNTIYF	TGCAGCGTTGAAGATCCCACAGGGAGCTCTGGAAACACCATATATTTT
TRBD1	TRBV5-1	.	TRBJ2-5	CASSFPRQGPNQETQYF	TGCGCCAGCAGCTTCCCGCGACAGGGCCCTAACCAAGAGACCCAGTACTTC
TRBD2	TRBV9	.	TRBJ2-7	CASSVGASGGSYEQYF	TGTGCCAGCAGCGTAGGCGCTAGCGGGGGCTCCTACGAGCAGTACTTC
.	TRBV7-9	.	TRBJ2-3	CASSLDDRSRDTQYF	TGTGCCAGCAGCTTAGATGACAGGAGTCGCGATACGCAGTATTTT
.	TRBV5-4	.	TRBJ2-1	CASSLVYYNEQFF	TGTGCCAGCAGCTTGGTCTACTACAATGAGCAGTTCTTC
TRBD2	TRBV9	.	TRBJ2-1	CASSVRYGTSGSDEQFF	TGTGCCAGCAGCGTACGGTACGGGACTAGCGGGAGCGATGAGCAGTTCTTC